The next 19 T cell receptor beta chains were all read from a single sample in a study of cytomegalovirus exposure and HLA in healthy donors (dated by TCRdb to about 2017). Receptors were amplified or captured by the immunoSEQ multiplex PCR assay. For the multiplex PCR, a mixture combining 60 forward primers for TCR Vbeta segments and 13 reverse primers for TCR Jbeta segments was used. Here the immuneACCESS table is served through TCRdb, limited to in-frame sequences with V and J called. Missing clones are a known gap in these copies; in checked studies unresolved V genes cover under half, and the rest lacks a known reason. Across this sample there are about 200,000 clones, with roughly 68% seen only once. Around 3% of the sample belongs to the ten largest clones. Sequencing was done on a sample of PBMCs. The receptors stem from a man in his forties in good health and CMV-seropositive.

V is TRBV6-5 and J is TRBJ1-2, with TRBD1 matching 11 bases. Per the germline V gene, CDR1 is MNHEY and CDR2 is SVGAGI. Trimming at V came to 2 bases and at J to 4 bases, leaving 3 bases not matched to a gene. CDR3 length equals 15 residues. CDR3 sequence: CASSYAGTGGYGYTF. In DNA, the CDR3 is TGTGCCAGCAGTTACGCGGGGACAGGGGGCTATGGCTACACCTTC.

The genes are TRBV28 and TRBJ1-1; no firm D call. The CDR3 has 16 amino acids. Germline CDR1 is MDHEN and CDR2 is SYDVKM. V dropped 6 bases and J dropped 2 bases, with 19 bases sitting between them. In DNA form, the CDR3 reads TGTGCCAGCAGGTCTTTAGCCGGCCCTTCTAACACTGAAGCTTTCTTT. This gives the protein CASRSLAGPSNTEAFF.

The rearrangement uses TRBV7-9 and TRBJ1-2; 11 bases match TRBD1. The V gene end was trimmed by 5 bases and the J gene end by 9 bases; junction bases not matched to a gene: 5. Germline assignment: CDR1 SEHNR and CDR2 FQNEAQ (reference sequence). This CDR3 has 13 residues. The CDR3 DNA sequence: TGTGCCAGCAGCCCAGGACAGGGGGCTAGCTACACCTTC. It is translated as CASSPGQGASYTF.

This chain connects TRBV5-6 to TRBJ2-7; 8 bases line up with TRBD1. V gave up 4 bases and J gave up 4 bases; unmatched junction bases: 10. CDR1 and CDR2 from the germline V gene are SGHDT and YYEEEE. This CDR3 has 15 amino acids. The CDR3 sequence: CASSIVGTGKYEQYF. CDR3 DNA: TGTGCCAGCAGCATAGTTGGGACAGGTAAATACGAGCAGTACTTC.

The chain links TRBV6-1 to TRBJ1-5; D may be TRBD1 (5 bases). The V end lost 4 bases, the J end lost 2 bases, and 12 bases lay between the germline ends. Germline-derived CDR1 and CDR2 are MNHNS and SASEGT. The CDR3 runs to 15 residues. CDR3 coding DNA: TGTGCCAGCAGTGTGGGGAGGGGAGGCAATCAGCCCCAGCATTTT. Translated, it gives CASSVGRGGNQPQHF.

The chain employs TRBV15 and TRBJ1-6; 7 nucleotides align to TRBD1. The CDR3 sequence is 16 residues long. J was trimmed by 7 bases and V by 3 bases; bases with no gene match: 9. Germline values: CDR1 LNHNV, CDR2 YYDKDF (reference sequence). The CDR3 sequence: CATSSDRAEVNSPLHF. Written as DNA, the CDR3 is TGTGCCACCAGCAGTGACAGGGCGGAGGTAAATTCACCCCTCCACTTT.

V and J are TRBV14 and TRBJ2-1; maybe TRBD1 (6 bases). Germline assignment: CDR1 SGHDN and CDR2 FVKESK. V lost 3 bases and J 6 bases, leaving 15 bases between the germline ends. The CDR3 is made up of 15 amino acids. CDR3 protein: CASSQPATGLNEQFF. CDR3 coding DNA: TGTGCCAGCAGCCAGCCCGCGACAGGTCTCAATGAGCAGTTCTTC.

The chain couples TRBV28 to TRBJ1-5; 8 bases fit TRBD1. The CDR3 has 15 amino acids. V trimming: 6 bases; J trimming: 0 bases; junction bases outside the gene matches: 4. Germline loops: CDR1 MDHEN, CDR2 SYDVKM. The CDR3 here is CASSSTGDSNQPQHF. The CDR3 nucleotides are TGTGCCAGCAGCTCGACAGGGGATAGCAATCAGCCCCAGCATTTT.

V gene TRBV5-6 combines with J gene TRBJ1-6, with 9 positions matching TRBD1. Per the germline V gene, CDR1 is SGHDT and CDR2 is YYEEEE. With 4 bases clipped from V and 9 bases from J, the junction kept 11 bases outside the gene matches. This CDR3 has 16 residues. CDR3 protein: CASSLKTGQGTSPLHF. The CDR3 region has the DNA TGTGCCAGCAGCCTGAAAACGGGACAGGGTACTTCACCCCTCCACTTT. The full variable domain, in which reference TRBV5-6 and TRBJ1-6 provide the parts outside the CDR3, is DAGVTQSPTHLIKTRGQQVTLRCSPKSGHDTVSWYQQALGQGPQFIFQYYEEEERQRGNFPDRFSGHQFPNYSSELNVNALLLGDSALYLCASSLKTGQGTSPLHFGNGTRLTVT.

The chain has TRBV6-5 and TRBJ1-2; D gene ambiguous. CDR1 MNHEY and CDR2 SVGAGI come from the germline V gene. Trimming took 0 bases from V and 2 from J, leaving 10 bases between them. The CDR3 is made up of 15 amino acids. CDR3 coding DNA: TGTGCCAGCAGTTACTCGGAGGGAACGAACTATGGCTACACCTTC. Translation gives CASSYSEGTNYGYTF.

This chain joins TRBV4-1 and TRBJ2-3; 7 bases match TRBD1. CDR1 is MGHRA and CDR2 is YSYEKL in the germline V gene. This CDR3 is built from 18 residues. J gave up 8 bases and V 2 bases, and 19 bases lay outside the gene matches. CDR3 amino acids: CASSQRYRDRVGVATQYF. CDR3 coding DNA: TGCGCCAGCAGCCAACGTTACCGGGACAGAGTCGGAGTAGCTACGCAGTATTTT.

The chain joins TRBV5-8 to TRBJ2-7; possibly TRBD1 for D (6 bases). V lost 4 bases and J lost 5, with 19 bases in between. Per the germline V gene, CDR1 is SGHTS and CDR2 is YDEGEE. The CDR3 has 15 residues. Written as DNA, the CDR3 is TGTGCCAGCAGCATCCTTCAGGGGAGAAGCAACGAGCAGTACTTC. It encodes CASSILQGRSNEQYF.

The V and J genes are TRBV5-1 and TRBJ2-7; 8 bases agree with TRBD1. Germline V gene sequence: CDR1 SGHRS, CDR2 YFSETQ. The V and J ends lost 2 bases and 5 bases, in that order; junction bases with no gene match: 9. The CDR3 covers 15 residues. The CDR3, as DNA: TGCGCCAGCAGCTTAACAGGGGGTTCGAACCACGAGCAGTACTTC. Protein product: CASSLTGGSNHEQYF.

The V call is TRBV29-1, the J call TRBJ1-2; 9 bases fit TRBD1. Germline V gene lookup returns CDR1 SQVTM and CDR2 ANQGSEA. Losses at the gene ends were 5 bases for V and 0 bases for J; bases not matched to a gene: 10. The CDR3 runs to 16 residues. The CDR3 region is CSVKGTGKRANYGYTF. CDR3 nucleotide sequence: TGCAGCGTTAAGGGGACAGGGAAAAGGGCTAACTATGGCTACACCTTC.

The V call is TRBV27, the J call TRBJ2-1; 7 bases agree with TRBD2. Germline V gene sequence: CDR1 MNHEY, CDR2 SMNVEV (reference sequence). The V segment lost 7 bases and the J segment 4 bases; nucleotides outside the gene matches: 10. The CDR3 contains 15 residues. The CDR3 coding sequence is TGTGCCAGCACCGTTGGGGGGGTGGGGTACAATGAGCAGTTCTTC. This encodes CASTVGGVGYNEQFF.

The rearrangement links TRBV6-5 to TRBJ1-1; maybe TRBD1 (5 bases). This CDR3 has 14 residues. The V end was cut by 2 bases, the J end by 7 bases, with 14 bases between. The V gene's germline CDR1 is MNHEY and CDR2 SVGAGI. The CDR3 DNA is TGTGCCAGCAGTTACACATTACAGGCGCTTGAAGCTTTCTTT. Translation gives CASSYTLQALEAFF.

The chain has TRBV19 and TRBJ1-2; D is undetermined. In germline, CDR1 is LNHDA, CDR2 SQIVND (reference sequence). V shed 5 bases and J shed 3 bases, with 13 bases lying between them. The CDR3 totals 14 residues. This chain's CDR3 is CASSSWALYYGYTF. CDR3 nucleotide sequence: TGTGCCAGTAGTTCATGGGCGCTCTACTATGGCTACACCTTC.

This clone was seen just once. The chain uses TRBV7-2 and TRBJ2-3; TRBD1 aligns across 8 bases. This CDR3 comprises 16 residues. CDR1 is SGHTA and CDR2 is FQGNSA in the germline V gene. J gave up 6 bases and V 5 bases, and 13 bases lay outside the gene matches. The CDR3 nucleotides read TGTGCCAGCAGCCTAACTGGGGCAGGGGGCGCGGATACGCAGTATTTT. Translation gives CASSLTGAGGADTQYF.

The genes are TRBV7-9 and TRBJ1-2, with D uncertain. Looked up from germline, CDR1 is SEHNR and CDR2 is FQNEAQ (reference sequence). V was pared by 0 bases and J by 2 bases, with 10 bases between. This CDR3 is 15 amino acids long. CDR3 bases: TGTGCCAGCAGCTTAGCGGGAGCACTAAACTATGGCTACACCTTC. It translates to CASSLAGALNYGYTF.